Shown below are 32 T cell receptor beta chains from a single sample sequenced in a study of T cell changes during pregnancy in multiple sclerosis. The repertoire was sequenced with immunoSEQ multiplex PCR; TCRdb's copy has only in-frame clones and lacks some. The sample lists 46,000 or so clones, roughly 93% occurring once. The sample was CD8+ T cells from peripheral blood mononuclear cells, taken after pregnancy. The receptors shown here come from a female donor with multiple sclerosis, enrolled in a pregnancy study.

The chain uses TRBV27 and TRBJ1-2, with TRBD1 as a possible D gene (5 bases). The germline V gene has CDR1 MNHEY and CDR2 SMNVEV (reference sequence). The ends were cut back, 3 bases at V and 6 bases at J, with 17 bases in the middle. This CDR3 is 15 amino acids long. The CDR3 DNA reads as TGTGCCAGCAGTTTTTCGTCAGGGCATAAGGATGGCTACACCTTC. This codes for CASSFSSGHKDGYTF.

The V call is TRBV19, the J call TRBJ1-1; D is ambiguous. The germline CDR1 and CDR2 sequences are LNHDA and SQIVND (reference sequence). CDR3 length: 13 amino acids. V gave up 5 bases and J gave up 1 base, with 8 bases separating them. The CDR3: CASSVSANTEAFF. CDR3 in DNA: TGTGCCAGTAGTGTGAGCGCGAACACTGAAGCTTTCTTT.

The chain uses TRBV29-1 and TRBJ2-7; D may be TRBD1 (5 bases). Trimming stripped 0 bases from V and 0 bases from J, with 6 bases between. CDR3 length: 13 residues. Looked up from germline, CDR1 is SQVTM and CDR2 is ANQGSEA. The CDR3 sequence: CSVEDDSSYEQYF. The CDR3, as DNA: TGCAGCGTTGAAGACGACAGCTCCTACGAGCAGTACTTC.

The rearrangement links TRBV19 to TRBJ1-1; the match to TRBD1 covers 7 bases. V dropped 6 bases and J dropped 1; count of bases not matched to a gene: 2. Germline-derived CDR1 and CDR2 are LNHDA and SQIVND (reference sequence). The CDR3 runs to 13 residues. CDR3 in DNA: TGTGCCAGTAGACCAGGGGGGAACACTGAAGCTTTCTTT. Amino acid sequence: CASRPGGNTEAFF.

V gene TRBV7-9 combines with J gene TRBJ1-1, with 7 bases fitting TRBD1. The ends lost 5 bases at V and 1 base at J; junction bases unmatched: 7. Germline V gene lookup returns CDR1 SEHNR and CDR2 FQNEAQ (reference sequence). The CDR3 extends over 15 amino acids. DNA for the CDR3: TGTGCCAGCAGCACGGAACAGGGGCCGAACACTGAAGCTTTCTTT. As protein: CASSTEQGPNTEAFF.

This chain links TRBV7-9 with TRBJ2-2; TRBD1 matches 9 bases. This CDR3 comprises 16 residues. V shed 4 bases, J shed 7 bases, and the junction held 10 bases outside the gene matches. In germline, CDR1 is SEHNR, CDR2 FQNEAQ (reference sequence). The CDR3 DNA follows: TGTGCCAGCAGCTCTAGGACAGGGGCGATTGGCGGGGAGCTGTTTTTT. Protein: CASSSRTGAIGGELFF.

The sample holds one count of this clone. The chain carries TRBV7-3 and TRBJ2-1; 12 bases line up with TRBD2. Germline V gene data show CDR1 as SGHTA and CDR2 as FQGTGA. With 5 bases clipped from V and 10 bases from J, the junction kept 9 bases outside the gene matches. There are 15 residues in the CDR3. This chain's CDR3 is CASSSLAGGPGEQFF. The CDR3 DNA reads as TGTGCCAGCAGCAGCCTAGCGGGGGGGCCCGGGGAGCAGTTCTTC.

V is TRBV4-2 and J is TRBJ1-4; no clear D gene. V was trimmed by 4 bases and J by 3 bases, leaving 15 bases between them. The CDR3 loop spans 16 amino acids. Looked up from germline, CDR1 is LGHNA and CDR2 is YNFKEQ. CDR3 coding DNA: TGTGCCAGCAGCCCATTGGGAGGGCCGGCTAATGAAAAACTGTTTTTT. It is translated as CASSPLGGPANEKLFF.

The gene calls are TRBV4-1 and TRBJ1-1, with D possibly being TRBD1 (5 bases). From germline, CDR1 is MGHRA and CDR2 YSYEKL. Trimming removed 1 base at V and 4 bases at J, with 7 bases between. The CDR3 has 13 residues. CDR3 amino acids: CASSQVRGTEAFF. In DNA form, the CDR3 reads TGCGCCAGCAGCCAAGTAAGGGGCACTGAAGCTTTCTTT.

V and J are TRBV4-3 and TRBJ1-1; TRBD1 is a possible D gene (6 bases). Germline CDR1 reads LGHNA; CDR2 reads YSLEER. The CDR3 totals 15 residues. The V end lost 0 bases, the J end lost 8 bases, and 16 bases lay between the germline ends. CDR3 in DNA: TGCGCCAGCAGCCAAGATGGGCGCCTGAGGGGGGAAGCTTTCTTT. Its protein is CASSQDGRLRGEAFF.

This chain connects TRBV4-1 to TRBJ1-4, with a possible D match to TRBD1 (5 bases). The V gene lost 1 base and the J gene lost 7 bases, with 13 bases spanning the gap. The germline V gene has CDR1 MGHRA and CDR2 YSYEKL. There are 15 residues in the CDR3. The CDR3 loop is CASSQGEWGGEKLFF. CDR3 bases: TGCGCCAGCAGCCAAGGAGAATGGGGCGGTGAAAAACTGTTTTTT.

CDR3 residues: CASSLMGEQGPDGYTF. CDR3 DNA sequence: TGCGCCAGCAGCTTGATGGGAGAACAGGGGCCGGATGGCTACACCTTC. The chain couples TRBV5-1 to TRBJ1-2, with TRBD1 identical over 7 bases. In germline, CDR1 is SGHRS, CDR2 YFSETQ. The length of the CDR3 is 16 residues. J gave up 6 bases and V 1 base, and 12 bases lay outside the gene matches.

This clone was counted between two and nine times. This chain joins TRBV28 and TRBJ1-1; the match to TRBD1 covers 7 bases. The junction had 6 bases not matched to a gene; V was cut back by 10 bases and J by 1 base. Germline V CDR1 and CDR2: MDHEN, SYDVKM. This CDR3 region has 13 residues. The CDR3 bases are TGTGCCACAGTCTACAGGGGGAACACTGAAGCTTTCTTT. It translates to CATVYRGNTEAFF.

J is TRBJ2-1 and V is TRBV27; tentatively, D is TRBD1 (6 bases). V lost 4 bases, J lost 9 bases, and 10 bases lay in between. The CDR3 covers 12 residues. Germline V gene sequence: CDR1 MNHEY, CDR2 SMNVEV (reference sequence). The CDR3 is CASSWRGGEQFF. As DNA, the CDR3 is TGTGCCAGCAGTTGGAGAGGGGGTGAGCAGTTCTTC.

The table lists this clone with a count of one. The V and J genes are TRBV11-2 and TRBJ2-1; 11 bases are shared with TRBD2. The germline gives CDR1 SGHAT, CDR2 FQNNGV. The V and J ends lost 1 base and 7 bases, in that order; junction bases with no gene match: 6. The CDR3 length is 16 residues. The CDR3: CASSLGYSGGANEQFF. The CDR3 bases are TGTGCCAGCAGCTTAGGTTATAGCGGGGGGGCGAATGAGCAGTTCTTC.

The V call is TRBV14, the J call TRBJ2-7; 7 bases match TRBD1. This CDR3 is built from 16 residues. The germline V gene encodes CDR1 SGHDN and CDR2 FVKESK. V was clipped by 4 bases and J by 4 bases; unmatched bases: 13. CDR3 nucleotide sequence: TGTGCCAGCAGCCCGCATCCACAGGGGCGACATTACGAGCAGTACTTC. It specifies CASSPHPQGRHYEQYF.

The V call is TRBV7-9, the J call TRBJ2-7; tentative D call: TRBD1 (5 bases). The CDR3 consists of 15 residues. Trimming shortened V by 3 bases and J by 7 bases, and 19 bases separated the two germline ends. Germline values: CDR1 SEHNR, CDR2 FQNEAQ (reference sequence). This CDR3 reads CASSFPTGPPREQYF. The CDR3 DNA is TGTGCCAGCAGCTTCCCCACAGGACCCCCTCGGGAGCAGTACTTC.

V usage is TRBV18 and J usage is TRBJ1-2, with 7 positions matching TRBD1. In germline, CDR1 is KGHSH, CDR2 LQKENI. The trim removed 4 bases at V and 8 bases at J, leaving 7 bases unmatched. The CDR3 loop spans 13 amino acids. CDR3 loop: CASSQDRDWGYTF. CDR3 sequence (DNA): TGTGCCAGCTCACAAGACAGGGATTGGGGCTACACCTTC. The variable domain in full, completed from reference TRBV18 and TRBJ1-2, reads NAGVMQNPRHLVRRRGQEARLRCSPMKGHSHVYWYRQLPEEGLKFMVYLQKENIIDESGMPKERFSAEFPKEGPSILRIQQVVRGDSAAYFCASSQDRDWGYTFGSGTRLTVV.

The chain is built from TRBV9 and TRBJ1-2; the D is unclear. The V and J ends lost 3 bases and 2 bases respectively, with 5 bases between them. Per the germline V gene, CDR1 is SGDLS and CDR2 is YYNGEE. This CDR3 contains 12 residues. The CDR3 nucleotides read TGTGCCAGCAGCGCCGGGAACTATGGCTACACCTTC. It specifies CASSAGNYGYTF.

This rearrangement joins TRBV7-6 to TRBJ1-3; 7 positions match TRBD1. Germline lookup yields CDR1 SGHVS and CDR2 FNYEAQ. J gave up 3 bases and V 5 bases, and 4 bases lay outside the gene matches. There are 14 residues in the CDR3. CDR3 loop: CASSLQGHGNTIYF. Written as DNA, the CDR3 is TGTGCCAGCAGCCTACAGGGGCATGGAAACACCATATATTTT. Full variable domain (rest looked up from reference TRBV7-6 and TRBJ1-3): GAGVSQSPRYKVTKRGQDVALRCDPISGHVSLYWYRQALGQGPEFLTYFNYEAQQDKSGLPNDRFSAERPEGSISTLTIQRTEQRDSAMYRCASSLQGHGNTIYFGEGSWLTVV.

V is TRBV2 and J is TRBJ2-7, with D possibly being TRBD1 (5 bases). Germline CDR1 reads SNHLY; CDR2 reads FYNNEI. The germline V and J ends were trimmed by 7 bases and 0 bases, with 10 bases remaining between them. This CDR3 region has 13 residues. CDR3 in amino acids: CASMGRDSYEQYF. CDR3 nucleotide sequence: TGTGCCAGCATGGGCAGGGACTCCTACGAGCAGTACTTC.

V gene TRBV5-7 combines with J gene TRBJ1-1; D uncertain. TRBV5-7 is reported as an ORF; its role is uncertain. V dropped 3 bases and J dropped 11 bases, with 11 bases sitting between them. The CDR3 is 11 amino acids. This chain's CDR3 is CASSYRSRAFF. For the CDR3, the DNA is TGTGCCAGCAGCTACCGATCCCGGGCTTTCTTT.

The J gene is TRBJ1-4, the V gene TRBV7-9, with D perhaps TRBD1 (5 bases). The CDR3 runs 12 residues. Germline loops: CDR1 SEHNR, CDR2 FQNEAQ (reference sequence). The ends were cut back, 5 bases at V and 6 bases at J, with 7 bases in the middle. The CDR3 nucleotides are TGTGCCAGCAGCGCCAGGGATGAAAAACTGTTTTTT. Its protein is CASSARDEKLFF.

The chain carries TRBV19 and TRBJ1-1; D is perhaps TRBD1 (6 bases). V gave up 5 bases and J gave up 7 bases, with 14 bases separating them. Germline CDR1 is LNHDA and CDR2 is SQIVND (reference sequence). This CDR3 region has 13 residues. The CDR3 spells CASSAMDSSEAFF. The CDR3 nucleotides are TGTGCCAGTAGTGCTATGGACAGTAGTGAAGCTTTCTTT. The variable domain in full, completed from reference TRBV19 and TRBJ1-1, reads DGGITQSPKYLFRKEGQNVTLSCEQNLNHDAMYWYRQDPGQGLRLIYYSQIVNDFQKGDIAEGYSVSREKKESFPLTVTSAQKNPTAFYLCASSAMDSSEAFFGQGTRLTVV.

This clone came up once. The rearrangement uses TRBV7-9 and TRBJ2-7; D possibly corresponds to TRBD2 (5 bases). CDR3 length: 15 residues. Germline CDR1 and CDR2: SEHNR and FQNEAQ (reference sequence). Deletions cut 5 bases from V and 0 bases from J, with 14 bases between. CDR3 DNA sequence: TGTGCCAGCAGCATCCGGGGTACGAGCTCCTACGAGCAGTACTTC. It encodes CASSIRGTSSYEQYF.

The chain links TRBV6-6 to TRBJ1-5, with D possibly matching TRBD1 (6 bases). The CDR3 is made up of 14 amino acids. Trimming left V 5 bases short and J 5 bases short, with 13 bases between. From germline, CDR1 is MNHNY and CDR2 SVGAGI (reference sequence). The CDR3 loop reads CASSNRDTYQPQHF. The DNA of the CDR3 is TGTGCCAGCAGTAACCGGGACACTTATCAGCCCCAGCATTTT.

The rearrangement links TRBV19 to TRBJ1-5; D gene uncertain. This CDR3 contains 15 residues. Germline V gene lookup returns CDR1 LNHDA and CDR2 SQIVND (reference sequence). V lost 4 bases to trimming and J lost 0 bases, with 10 bases between them. CDR3 in amino acids: CASSTQTNSNQPQHF. DNA of the CDR3: TGTGCCAGTAGTACACAAACCAATAGCAATCAGCCCCAGCATTTT.

The V call is TRBV5-8, the J call TRBJ1-1; no clear D. Trimming stripped 1 base from V and 6 bases from J, with 16 bases between. The CDR3 is 15 residues long. Germline CDR1 is SGHTS and CDR2 is YDEGEE. CDR3 DNA sequence: TGTGCCAGCAGCTTGCGTATCCTTTTTGAGGCTGAAGCTTTCTTT. Encoded protein: CASSLRILFEAEAFF.

The chain recombines TRBV11-3 with TRBJ2-2; 8 bases line up with TRBD2. Germline V gene sequence: CDR1 SGHNT, CDR2 YENEEA. The CDR3 has 17 amino acids. J was trimmed by 3 bases and V by 0 bases; bases with no gene match: 6. This chain's CDR3 is CASSLDYRGGYTGELFF. The CDR3 nucleotides are TGTGCCAGCAGCTTAGATTACCGGGGGGGATACACCGGGGAGCTGTTTTTT.

The chain has TRBV18 and TRBJ2-3; tentatively, D is TRBD1 (6 bases). Trimming removed 3 bases at V and 2 bases at J, with 12 bases between. The CDR3 covers 15 residues. In germline, CDR1 is KGHSH, CDR2 LQKENI. The CDR3, as DNA: TGTGCCAGCTCACCCGGACAGCTTTACACAGATACGCAGTATTTT. It encodes CASSPGQLYTDTQYF.

The rearrangement links TRBV13 to TRBJ2-7; 11 nucleotides align to TRBD2. Unmatched junction bases numbered 8, after V lost 6 bases and J lost 1 base. Germline CDR1 reads PRHDT; CDR2 reads FYEKMQ (reference sequence). The CDR3 is made up of 16 amino acids. The CDR3 region has the DNA TGTGCCAGCAGTTCGACTAGCGGGATAGCGTCCTACGAGCAGTACTTC. Its protein is CASSSTSGIASYEQYF.

The chain employs TRBV19 and TRBJ1-5, with 7 bases identical to TRBD1. The germline gives CDR1 LNHDA, CDR2 SQIVND (reference sequence). The length of the CDR3 is 16 residues. V shed 2 bases, J shed 3 bases, and the junction held 7 bases outside the gene matches. The CDR3 is CASSIWPGGNNQPQHF. CDR3 DNA sequence: TGTGCCAGTAGTATATGGCCAGGGGGAAACAATCAGCCCCAGCATTTT.